This T cell receptor beta chain was recorded in a study of cytomegalovirus exposure and HLA in healthy donors. The PCR employed 60 Vbeta primers together with 13 Jbeta primers. Sequencing used immunoSEQ multiplex PCR; TCRdb keeps in-frame clones, though not all of them. The data show 95,000 to 100,000 clones, approximately 76% seen once. The CDR3 has 13 residues. Trimming at V came to 6 bases and at J to 7 bases, leaving 8 bases not matched to a gene. In germline, CDR1 is SQVTM, CDR2 ANQGSEA. This chain joins TRBV29-1 and TRBJ1-5, with TRBD1 identical over 8 bases. The source is a man aged 35 to 55 in good health and CMV-seronegative. The sample consisted of PBMCs. The CDR3 reads CSVAQGDDQPQHF. In nucleotides, the CDR3 is TGCAGCGTCGCACAGGGGGACGACCAGCCCCAGCATTTT.